This T cell receptor (beta chain) is drawn from a study of identical twins. TCRdb ran MiXCR on the 5' RACE reads and lists one entry per CDR3 protein. The data hold 450,000 or so distinct CDR3 sequences, with less than 25% observed a single time. The sample also formed part of further work on T cells expressing NK-cell markers. That work adds: With an anti-gamma-delta TCR antibody, sorting in several experiments was kept to alpha-beta TCR T cells.

This TCR came from a woman younger than 30 in good health. Sequencing used CD4+ T cells sorted from blood.

CDR3 region: CAGASGPSTDTQYF. In DNA, the CDR3 is TGTGCAGGGGCTAGCGGACCTAGCACAGATACGCAGTATTTT. The V call is TRBV5-6, the J call TRBJ2-3; TRBD2 matches 7 bases. This CDR3 spans 14 amino acids. Germline lookup yields CDR1 SGHDT and CDR2 YYEEEE.